This entry describes one T cell receptor beta chain. This sample is part of a study of blood T cell repertoires in COVID-19. Background on the study: There were acute and convalescent COVID-19 samples, and they came from the United States, Italy and Spain.

Per the germline V gene, CDR1 is SGHRS and CDR2 is YFSETQ. V lost 0 bases and J lost 4; bases outside the gene matches: 5. The CDR3 totals 15 residues. The repertoire was sequenced with immunoSEQ multiplex PCR; TCRdb's copy has only in-frame clones and lacks some. The sample has more than 400,000 clones; roughly 87% are singletons. Cohort 3 donors were reported recovered after two negative PCRs, clearance, or symptom resolution. The genes are TRBV5-1 and TRBJ2-5; the match to TRBD2 covers 8 bases. The source is a man between 18 and 35 years old who had recovered from COVID-19. The sample was PBMCs or T cells enriched from blood (not recorded which). Written as DNA, the CDR3 is TGCGCCAGCAGCTTGGTTCTTCTAGCGGGAGAGACCCAGTACTTC. This encodes CASSLVLLAGETQYF. Complete variable domain (other parts from reference TRBV5-1 and TRBJ2-5): KAGVTQTPRYLIKTRGQQVTLSCSPISGHRSVSWYQQTPGQGLQFLFEYFSETQRNKGNFPGRFSGRQFSNSRSEMNVSTLELGDSALYLCASSLVLLAGETQYFGPGTRLLVL.